The clone carrying this TCR beta chain came up a few times. Its antigen is undetermined. This sample was taken from a study of T cell repertoires in cytomegalovirus infection. Study-wide results and limits: Dominant in the ex vivo response were TCR beta clonotypes restricted by HLA-C and specific for CMV. CMV carriers having the relevant HLA were flagged by cumulative public TCR beta family frequency.

TCRdb reprocessed the reads via MiXCR and lists one record per CDR3 protein. The sample has roughly 990,000 distinct CDR3 sequences, approximately 32% seen once; the top ten hold under 15%. Germline CDR1 reads SEHNR; CDR2 reads FQNEAQ (reference sequence). The CDR3 extends over 14 amino acids. Trimming removed 5 bases at V and 0 bases at J, with 10 bases between. This TCR came from a human donor in good health (CMV status not recorded). Some clones in this sample may be carry-over from other donors' samples. V is TRBV7-9 and J is TRBJ1-1; no clear D. This specimen consisted of cultured CD8+ T cells from PBMCs, obtained from culture after CMV antigen stimulation. CDR3 loop: CASSGPGVNTEAFF. DNA of the CDR3: TGTGCCAGCAGCGGCCCGGGTGTGAACACTGAAGCTTTCTTT.